A selection of T cell receptor beta chains follows, all from one sample in a study of regulatory T cells in long-lasting Graves disease. TCRdb called the multiplex PCR reads again in MiXCR, with one record for every CDR3 protein. The sample has some 430,000 distinct CDR3 sequences; roughly 21% are singletons. The starting material was peripheral blood mononuclear cells (PBMCs), obtained when the disease was refractory, from a patient treated with antithyroid drugs. The receptors were sampled from a female donor with Graves disease. Each CDR3 is given with its conserved first and last residue. D genes are given only for firm matches. Clone size appears in some rows only: once, few, many, or a class for an expanded clone.

d_call clone_size j_call v_call cdr3_aa cdr3_nt
TRBD2 - TRBJ2-5 TRBV19 CASTSSGQETQYF TGTGCCAGCACCTCTAGCGGACAAGAGACCCAGTACTTC
- - TRBJ1-1 TRBV5-6 CASSFRPMNTEAFF TGTGCCAGCAGCTTCAGGCCGATGAACACTGAAGCTTTCTTT
- many TRBJ1-1 TRBV28 CASSGGRLLNTEAFF TGTGCCAGCAGTGGGGGACGCCTCTTGAACACTGAAGCTTTCTTT
- few TRBJ2-7 TRBV28 CASSLPDSAYKQYF TGTGCCAGCAGTTTACCTGACAGCGCCTACAAGCAGTACTTC
- few TRBJ1-6 TRBV7-3 CASSLSLNPPLHF TGTGCCAGCAGCTTAAGTCTCAATCCACCCCTCCACTTT
TRBD1 many TRBJ1-1 TRBV2 CASRNIQGAVEAFF TGTGCCAGCAGAAATATACAGGGGGCGGTTGAAGCTTTCTTT
TRBD1 - TRBJ1-4 TRBV3-1 CATSLRTGNEKLFF TGTGCCACCTCCCTTCGGACAGGAAATGAAAAACTGTTTTTT
TRBD2 - TRBJ2-2 TRBV20-1 CSASAGTNTGELFF TGCAGTGCTTCAGCGGGAACTAACACCGGGGAGCTGTTTTTT
- - TRBJ2-7 TRBV7-2 CASSSGTQGYEQYF TGTGCCAGCAGCTCGGGGACACAAGGCTACGAGCAGTACTTC
- few TRBJ2-5 TRBV4-2 CASSQGALGGTETQYF TGTGCCAGCAGCCAAGGGGCTCTGGGGGGAACAGAGACCCAGTACTTC
TRBD1 - TRBJ2-5 TRBV11-3 CASSQTGASETQYF TGTGCCAGCAGCCAAACAGGGGCCTCGGAGACCCAGTACTTC
TRBD2 - TRBJ2-3 TRBV28 CASSFTSGGTDTQYF TGTGCCAGCAGTTTTACTAGCGGGGGCACAGATACGCAGTATTTT
TRBD1 - TRBJ1-5 TRBV20-1 CSAGDRDSNQPQHF TGCAGTGCTGGGGACAGAGATAGCAATCAGCCCCAGCATTTT
- many TRBJ1-1 TRBV28 CASSTPGTKNTEAFF TGTGCCAGCAGTACCCCCGGTACAAAGAACACTGAAGCTTTCTTT
- - TRBJ1-6 TRBV6-2/TRBV6-3 CASSNRDSPLHF TGTGCCAGCAGCAACAGGGATTCACCCCTCCACTTT
- many TRBJ2-2 TRBV20-1 CSACPTGSPNTGELFF TGCAGTGCTTGTCCTACCGGGTCTCCGAACACCGGGGAGCTGTTTTTT
TRBD2 once TRBJ2-4 TRBV30 CAWSIPGLAGDKNIQYF TGTGCCTGGAGTATACCCGGACTAGCGGGAGACAAAAACATTCAGTACTTC
- - TRBJ1-4 TRBV11-2 CASSLREGLEKLFF TGTGCCAGCAGCTTACGAGAGGGCTTGGAAAAACTGTTTTTT
TRBD2 many TRBJ2-7 TRBV20-1 CSARDPGLAGDAYEQYF TGCAGTGCTAGAGATCCGGGCCTAGCGGGAGACGCCTACGAGCAGTACTTC
- many TRBJ1-5 TRBV28 CASSFEGRDDPQHF TGTGCCAGCAGTTTCGAAGGGAGGGATGATCCCCAGCATTTT
TRBD1 many TRBJ1-5 TRBV2 CASSDLGQENQPQHF TGTGCCAGCAGTGATTTGGGACAGGAGAATCAGCCCCAGCATTTT
- many TRBJ2-2 TRBV28 CASSLYRPSGELFF TGTGCCAGCAGTTTATACAGGCCGAGCGGGGAGCTGTTTTTT
- - TRBJ1-1 TRBV29-1 CSVGETPAGAFF TGCAGCGTTGGGGAAACACCCGCAGGAGCTTTCTTT
TRBD1 - TRBJ1-2 TRBV28 CASSLSGQGAWGYTF TGTGCCAGCAGTTTAAGTGGACAGGGGGCATGGGGCTACACCTTC
TRBD1 - TRBJ1-2 TRBV28 CASSPQGQANYGYTF TGTGCCAGCTCACCCCAAGGACAGGCGAACTATGGCTACACCTTC
TRBD1 few TRBJ1-1 TRBV7-9 CASSRRQGTEAFF TGTGCCAGCAGCCGAAGACAGGGGACTGAAGCTTTCTTT
TRBD1 - TRBJ1-2 TRBV28 CASSYWTGGGGGYTF TGTGCCAGCAGTTACTGGACAGGGGGCGGTGGTGGCTACACCTTC
TRBD1 - TRBJ2-4 TRBV12-3/TRBV12-4 CASSRSGTGNIQYF TGTGCCAGCAGCCGCTCCGGGACAGGAAACATTCAGTACTTC
- - TRBJ1-4 TRBV30 CAWAPSVEEKLFF TGTGCCTGGGCCCCCTCCGTTGAGGAAAAACTGTTTTTT
- - TRBJ1-3 TRBV7-9 CASRPGQAGNTIYF TGTGCCAGCAGGCCGGGGCAGGCCGGAAACACCATATATTTT
TRBD1 - TRBJ1-2 TRBV13 CASSFLQGARVYGYTF TGTGCCAGCAGCTTCCTACAGGGGGCGCGCGTCTATGGCTACACCTTC
- - TRBJ1-5 TRBV6-9 CASSSVRTVYSNQPQHF TGTGCCAGCAGTTCCGTCCGGACAGTCTATAGCAATCAGCCCCAGCATTTT
- few TRBJ2-6 TRBV7-9 CASSLVRHHSGANVLTF TGTGCCAGCAGCTTAGTGCGACACCACTCTGGGGCCAACGTCCTGACTTTC
TRBD1 - TRBJ2-1 TRBV6-2/TRBV6-3 CASTESGGIDNEQFF TGTGCCAGCACTGAATCAGGGGGAATAGACAATGAGCAGTTCTTC
- - TRBJ1-1 TRBV25-1 CASTYREDTEAFF TGTGCCAGCACCTACAGGGAGGACACTGAAGCTTTCTTT
- many TRBJ2-7 TRBV2 CASSVEGPAYEQYF TGTGCCAGCAGTGTGGAGGGGCCAGCCTACGAGCAGTACTTC
- - TRBJ1-5 TRBV29-1 CSVSEGGQPQHF TGCAGCGTTTCAGAGGGAGGCCAGCCCCAGCATTTT